This T cell receptor (beta chain) came from a study of cytomegalovirus exposure and HLA in healthy donors. Data came from immunoSEQ multiplex PCR; TCRdb stores just in-frame clones and leaves some out. The table has 190,000 or so clones, about 86% seen once; the top ten hold 2.5% to 3%. This clone came up many times. The length of the CDR3 is 15 residues. Losses at the gene ends were 3 bases for V and 6 bases for J; bases not matched to a gene: 8. Germline V gene lookup returns CDR1 MRHNA and CDR2 SNTAGT. Sequenced input: PBMCs. The clonotype was recovered from a woman under 30 in good health and CMV-seropositive. The chain combines TRBV6-4 with TRBJ2-3; 8 nucleotides align to TRBD2. The DNA of the CDR3 is TGTGCCAGCAGTGATGGGGCGGGGGGCCCCGATACGCAGTATTTT. Translation gives CASSDGAGGPDTQYF.